A selection of T cell receptor beta chains follows, all from one sample in a study of T cells in Graves' hyperthyroidism and ophthalmopathy. TCRdb reprocessed the multiplex PCR reads via MiXCR and lists one record per CDR3 protein. The table lists about 340,000 distinct CDR3 sequences, roughly 21% of them singletons. The sample was blood. Source of these receptors: a woman aged 45-65 years with Graves' hyperthyroidism. CDR3s include the opening cysteine and the closing phenylalanine or tryptophan. The D gene is left open where the match is weak. Expanded clones get a size class; other rows say once, few or many, or leave the size out.

j_call	d_call	clone_size	v_call	cdr3_aa	cdr3_nt
TRBJ1-5	-	many	TRBV5-6	CASSLRDRSQPQHF	TGTGCCAGCAGCTTAAGAGACAGGAGTCAGCCCCAGCATTTT
TRBJ2-3	-	many	TRBV5-8	CASPQEPRAAITDTQYF	TGTGCCAGCCCCCAGGAGCCCCGGGCCGCTATCACAGATACGCAGTATTTT
TRBJ2-2	-	-	TRBV30	CAWSNGQPNTGELFF	TGTGCCTGGAGTAACGGTCAGCCGAACACCGGGGAGCTGTTTTTT
TRBJ2-5	TRBD1	many	TRBV2	CASKGAVVVKTQYF	TGTGCCAGCAAGGGGGCCGTAGTGGTAAAGACCCAGTACTTC
TRBJ2-7	TRBD2	-	TRBV20-1	CSALTSVSSYEQYF	TGCAGTGCCTTGACTAGCGTGAGCTCCTACGAGCAGTACTTC
TRBJ2-7	TRBD1	many	TRBV20-1	CSASSMPGQSSYEQYF	TGCAGTGCTAGCTCGATGCCGGGACAGAGCTCCTACGAGCAGTACTTC
TRBJ2-5	-	-	TRBV4-1	CASSQDGLGLHQETQYF	TGCGCCAGCAGCCAAGATGGGCTGGGACTTCATCAAGAGACCCAGTACTTC
TRBJ1-1	-	many	TRBV6-7	CASSYSISPGENTEAFF	TGTGCCAGCAGTTACTCGATTTCGCCAGGCGAAAACACTGAAGCTTTCTTT
TRBJ2-5	TRBD2	many	TRBV7-7	CASSPGTSGSAAFETQYF	TGTGCTAGCAGTCCCGGGACTAGCGGGAGTGCCGCGTTCGAGACCCAGTACTTC
TRBJ1-1	-	many	TRBV7-8	CASSSFRGDTEAFF	TGTGCCAGCAGCTCCTTTAGGGGAGACACTGAAGCTTTCTTT
TRBJ2-5	-	-	TRBV20-1	CSASDQRFPGFETQYF	TGCAGTGCTAGTGACCAGAGATTCCCCGGGTTTGAGACCCAGTACTTC
TRBJ2-3	-	many	TRBV5-1	CASSGGGHTDTQYF	TGCGCCAGCAGCGGCGGAGGGCACACAGATACGCAGTATTTT
TRBJ2-5	-	many	TRBV6-2/TRBV6-3	CASAEVETQYF	TGTGCCAGCGCCGAAGTTGAGACCCAGTACTTC
TRBJ2-1	TRBD1	many	TRBV7-9	CASSSRDRGLDEQFF	TGTGCCAGCAGCTCCCGGGACAGGGGCTTAGATGAGCAGTTCTTC
TRBJ2-7	TRBD1	many	TRBV6-1	CASTPGGEQYF	TGTGCCAGCACTCCAGGGGGCGAGCAGTACTTC
TRBJ2-7	TRBD1	few	TRBV20-1	CSAPGQETDEQYF	TGCAGTGCTCCGGGACAGGAAACCGACGAGCAGTACTTC
TRBJ2-2	TRBD2	few	TRBV30	CAWSWVAGPGELFF	TGTGCCTGGAGTTGGGTAGCGGGACCCGGGGAGCTGTTTTTT
TRBJ1-1	-	few	TRBV5-4	CASSQDQSRGRERAFF	TGTGCCAGCAGCCAAGACCAAAGTCGGGGTCGAGAGAGGGCTTTCTTT
TRBJ2-1	TRBD1	-	TRBV19	CASSILGQGYNEQFF	TGTGCCAGTAGTATTCTGGGACAGGGTTACAATGAGCAGTTCTTC
TRBJ2-5	-	once	TRBV12-5	CASGQGLQETQYF	TGTGCTAGTGGGCAGGGACTGCAAGAGACCCAGTACTTC
TRBJ1-2	TRBD1	few	TRBV5-1	CASSLETGSPGVSYTF	TGCGCCAGCAGCTTGGAGACAGGGAGTCCTGGGGTGAGCTACACCTTC
TRBJ2-4	-	-	TRBV28	CASRPVGKNIQYF	TGTGCCAGCAGACCCGTGGGCAAAAACATTCAGTACTTC
TRBJ2-1	-	-	TRBV6-5	CASSLTKSVYNEQFF	TGTGCCAGCAGTTTAACGAAGTCGGTATACAATGAGCAGTTCTTC
TRBJ1-3	-	few	TRBV30	CAWRRQAAGNTIYF	TGTGCCTGGAGGCGACAGGCTGCTGGAAACACCATATATTTT
TRBJ1-2	-	many	TRBV11-3	CASSPRRFYGYTF	TGTGCCAGCAGCCCTAGGCGGTTCTATGGCTACACCTTC
TRBJ2-7	-	many	TRBV12-3/TRBV12-4	CASSLALLVDEQYF	TGTGCCAGCAGTTTAGCGCTTCTGGTAGACGAGCAGTACTTC
TRBJ2-7	TRBD2	many	TRBV10-3	CASGGGVRGSYEQYF	TGTGCCAGCGGGGGGGGGGTAAGGGGCTCCTACGAGCAGTACTTC
TRBJ2-1	-	few	TRBV6-2/TRBV6-3	CASSYATSSEQFF	TGTGCCAGCAGTTACGCAACTAGTAGTGAGCAGTTCTTC
TRBJ1-5	-	many	TRBV6-1	CASRTREASNQPQHF	TGTGCCAGCAGGACCCGGGAAGCTAGCAATCAGCCCCAGCATTTT
TRBJ2-7	TRBD2	many	TRBV20-1	CSAQSLAGVQYEQYF	TGCAGTGCTCAATCTCTAGCGGGAGTACAATACGAGCAGTACTTC
TRBJ1-2	-	-	TRBV15	CATSRDGQGRTNYGYTF	TGTGCCACCAGCAGAGATGGGCAGGGCAGGACGAACTATGGCTACACCTTC
TRBJ2-3	-	many	TRBV6-1	CASSDGRTAGDTQYF	TGTGCCAGCAGTGATGGACGGACGGCCGGTGATACGCAGTATTTT
TRBJ2-3	-	many	TRBV29-1	CSVADRSRTDTQYF	TGCAGCGTCGCCGACAGGTCCCGCACAGATACGCAGTATTTT
TRBJ2-3	TRBD2	many	TRBV20-1	CSAREGTSGRSTQYF	TGCAGTGCTAGAGAAGGGACTAGCGGGAGAAGTACGCAGTATTTT
TRBJ2-1	-	many	TRBV20-1	CSARVLAALEQFF	TGCAGTGCTAGGGTTTTAGCGGCGCTCGAGCAGTTCTTC
TRBJ1-4	-	few	TRBV27	CASSSRDGREKLFF	TGTGCCAGCAGTTCCCGGGACGGTAGGGAAAAACTGTTTTTT
TRBJ1-4	-	few	TRBV27	CASSLLPMGGGGKLFF	TGTGCCAGCAGTTTATTGCCCATGGGCGGGGGGGGAAAACTGTTTTTT
TRBJ2-7	-	many	TRBV20-1	CSAQDSVSYEQYF	TGCAGTGCCCAGGACAGCGTCTCCTACGAGCAGTACTTC
TRBJ1-4	-	many	TRBV2	CASKGQGAEKLFF	TGTGCCAGCAAGGGCCAAGGGGCTGAAAAACTGTTTTTT
TRBJ2-7	TRBD1	many	TRBV6-5	CASSYWGTGGTDEQYF	TGTGCCAGCAGTTACTGGGGGACAGGGGGAACCGACGAGCAGTACTTC
TRBJ1-5	-	-	TRBV19	CASSRLGGPVNQPQHF	TGTGCCAGTAGTCGCCTTGGGGGGCCGGTAAATCAGCCCCAGCATTTT
TRBJ2-1	-	many	TRBV11-2	CASSLDPGAYNEQFF	TGTGCCAGCAGCTTAGATCCGGGGGCGTACAATGAGCAGTTCTTC
TRBJ2-1	TRBD2	-	TRBV2	CASRGTSGRGNEQFF	TGTGCCAGCAGGGGGACTAGCGGGAGGGGAAATGAGCAGTTCTTC
TRBJ2-7	TRBD2	many	TRBV27	CASSPRTSTHEQYF	TGTGCCAGCAGTCCACGGACTAGTACCCACGAGCAGTACTTC
TRBJ1-2	TRBD1	many	TRBV10-3	CAISESGQAANYGYTF	TGTGCCATCAGTGAGTCGGGACAGGCAGCTAACTATGGCTACACCTTC
TRBJ2-1	TRBD2	many	TRBV7-3	CASSPGTSGSNEQFF	TGTGCCAGCAGCCCGGGGACTAGCGGAAGTAATGAGCAGTTCTTC
TRBJ1-5	-	-	TRBV2	CASVGFRGNQPQHF	TGTGCCAGCGTGGGGTTTAGGGGTAATCAGCCCCAGCATTTT
TRBJ2-5	TRBD1	many	TRBV9	CASSIRTGSQETQYF	TGTGCCAGCAGCATTAGGACAGGCAGCCAAGAGACCCAGTACTTC
TRBJ1-3	-	once	TRBV6-2/TRBV6-3	CASSRHGDSGNTIYF	TGTGCCAGCAGTCGACACGGAGACTCTGGAAACACCATATATTTT
TRBJ2-1	-	many	TRBV7-8	CASSLKRVFSYNEQFF	TGTGCCAGCAGCTTGAAGCGGGTTTTTTCCTACAATGAGCAGTTCTTC
TRBJ2-1	TRBD2	many	TRBV29-1	CSVVVAGGPSEQFF	TGCAGCGTTGTTGTAGCGGGAGGGCCCAGTGAGCAGTTCTTC
TRBJ2-7	-	-	TRBV12-3/TRBV12-4	CASSLGKTASYEQYF	TGTGCCAGCAGTTTGGGTAAGACAGCTTCCTACGAGCAGTACTTC
TRBJ1-2	TRBD1	-	TRBV28	CASSPRTGTAYGYTF	TGTGCCAGCAGTCCGCGGACAGGGACCGCCTATGGCTACACCTTC
TRBJ1-1	TRBD1	many	TRBV27	CASSLLPGQKNTEAFF	TGTGCCAGCAGTCTACTACCGGGACAGAAAAACACTGAAGCTTTCTTT
TRBJ2-6	TRBD1	many	TRBV20-1	CSARDRGSPGANVLTF	TGCAGTGCGAGGGACAGGGGCTCACCTGGGGCCAACGTCCTGACTTTC
TRBJ2-3	-	many	TRBV5-5	CASSLLAGADTQYF	TGTGCCAGCAGCTTACTGGCAGGGGCAGATACGCAGTATTTT
TRBJ2-7	-	many	TRBV5-6	CASSSLGGGYEQYF	TGTGCCAGCAGCAGTCTCGGAGGGGGGTACGAGCAGTACTTC
TRBJ2-2	-	few	TRBV4-2	CASSLVRENTGELFF	TGTGCCAGCAGCCTGGTCAGGGAGAACACCGGGGAGCTGTTTTTT